This T cell receptor beta chain was obtained from a study of cytomegalovirus exposure and HLA in healthy donors (dated by TCRdb to 2017 to 2019). With respect to the entire study: An earlier analysis of several hundred of the donors reported under 300 Gb of sequence data and 100 million to 120 million unique TCR beta sequences obtained from 180 million or so T cells. Roughly 300 gigabases of sequencing data and approximately 92 million unique TCR sequences made up an early release that covered roughly 670 HLA-typed donors. The genetic ancestry cluster associated with self-reported Caucasian donors included roughly 84% of the approximately 430 genotyped donors. The study was designed to test whether signatures of past pathogen exposure could be identified by cataloging public T cell receptors. The T cell repertoires of 670 or so subjects were profiled by immunosequencing and related to cytomegalovirus serostatus. Besides the first cohort of under 700 subjects, a separate validation cohort made up of 120 or so different subjects was used. High-throughput TCR immunosequencing, statistical association of individual TCRs with disease status, and machine learning were combined to predict cytomegalovirus infection status. In a later analysis, previously published TCR beta repertoires from some 640 donors were re-analyzed and high-resolution HLA genotyping was added so that TCR occurrence patterns could be studied. The later analysis used no new phenotypic data to find candidate immune exposures, relying instead on TCR beta sequences and their occurrence across donors. An earlier analysis of 500 to 750 of the donors applied high-throughput TCR beta sequencing to assess whether each TCR beta V gene segment acted as functional or pseudogenic. Alongside the repertoire data, information on donor age, sex, ethnicity and CMV serostatus was compiled. In a later genetic analysis, genome-wide SNP genotypes for about 55% of the roughly 700 donors were used, and that subset was treated as a discovery cohort. Every repertoire in the discovery cohort had been generated on one and the same sequencing platform. Class I and class II HLA loci were covered by the typing at four-digit resolution. The number of donors typed differed by locus, with 629-630 for A, B, C, DRB1 and DQB1, about 500 for DQA1, 600 to 610 for DPA1, and about 450 for DPB1. Five DR-DQ haplotypes were handled as single units for association and clustering because linkage in the cohort was strong. Among roughly 400 genotyped donors of the cohort, an average of around 220,000 unique TCR beta nucleotide sequences was sequenced per donor, of which 15% to 20% were non-productive.

V gives up 10 bases and J gives up 5 bases, and the segment between their germline ends measures 12 bases. The CDR3 sequence holds 12 residues, the cysteine and phenylalanine included. Only CDR3 DNA remains: 36 bases, in frame from the first base. The cohort consisted of 670 or so healthy bone marrow donors. All cohort members were sampled while nominally healthy, although unrecorded immune exposures were likely present. The donor was CMV seronegative and was included in the group of hundreds of seronegative cohort members. Every donor gave a peripheral blood sample, and the peripheral blood mononuclear cells from that sample were used for TCR beta sequencing. The Qiagen DNeasy Blood Extraction Kit was used to extract genomic DNA from the blood cell samples. With regard to this clone: It has no known antigen specificity. No much larger clonotype is one base removed from it; base qualities were not supplied.

Library preparation employed the immunoSEQ multiplex PCR assay. A mixture of 60 forward primers for TCR Vbeta segments and 13 reverse primers for TCR Jbeta segments was used in the multiplex PCR. A multiplex PCR assay on genomic DNA amplified the CDR3 region of rearranged TCR beta genes. Amplified TCR beta libraries were sequenced as 87-base-pair reads on the Illumina HiSeq System. The authors' pipeline ran thus. Across the 600 to 700 repertoires, a later analysis counted 75 million to 90 million unique TCR beta chains, 9.5 million to 12 million of which were shared by at least two donors. To remove PCR and sequencing errors, raw reads were error-corrected and collapsed into unique sequences using a nearest-neighbor algorithm that merged closely related sequences. Alignment of CDR3 sequences to IMGT reference sequences was used to assign V, D and J gene segments. For a sequence to be retained, at least a six-nucleotide match to both a V gene segment and a J gene segment was required. Rearrangements were classified as productive when the CDR3 lacked stop codons and remained in frame with V and J, and all other rearrangements were classified as non-productive. Following IMGT convention, CDR3 was defined as the stretch from the second conserved V-encoded cysteine up to the conserved J-encoded phenylalanine. The earlier analysis of about 530 of the donors excluded any sequence lacking an unambiguous match to a single V gene segment. An earlier analysis of 450 to 650 of the donors called V segments functional above 56.7% productive rearrangements and segregating when the between-donor standard deviation exceeded 5%. A statistical classification framework was developed to diagnose cytomegalovirus status using the catalog of TCR beta chain sequences. V and J gene assignment, in a later analysis, came from comparing TCR nucleotide sequences with IMGT/GENE-DB human TR gene sequences. In a later analysis, CDR3 sequences and most-parsimonious VDJ recombination scenarios were assigned using the TCRdist pipeline. A later analysis defined each TCR beta chain by its CDR3 amino acid sequence plus V-gene family, and excluded reads lacking a unique V-gene family. As a way to deal with suspected cross-contamination and a sequencing artifact, a later analysis dropped 500 to 700 nucleotide sequences that were highly shared and had low generation probability. A later analysis calculated a clonal expansion index for each public chain from normalized within-repertoire ranks of inferred template counts. In a later analysis, generation probabilities were computed with a VDJ recombination model fitted to out-of-frame rearrangements, and the resulting probabilities were checked against IGoR. In a later analysis, TCR-TCR, TCR-HLA and TCR-CMV co-occurrence was scored with hypergeometric tests, and a repertoire-size bias correction was applied to TCR pairs. To estimate false discovery rates, a later analysis permuted the HLA or CMV assignments 20 times. In a later analysis, co-occurring TCRs were grouped using DBSCAN, and TCRdist sequence similarity was added for clustering within HLA-allele-positive subsets. Repertoires with fewer than 30,000 or more than 120,000 public chains, plus five repertoires with anomalous nucleotide sharing, were excluded from co-occurrence clustering. TCRdb obtained this table from immuneACCESS and retained in-frame rearrangements with V and J assigned. These tables miss some clones; where compared with another copy, unresolved V genes account for less than half of the shortfall, and the remainder is unexplained. Clone size and the V and J calls come from that table; the DNA yielded D and trimming. This sample holds about 150,000 clones; around 75% were observed only once. The top ten hold about 4.1% of the sample.

Results and caveats for the whole study, not just this receptor: Most TCR sequences were seen in very few donors, while some public TCRs were found in many individuals. An association between a missense DCLRE1C variant and V-gene and J-gene trimming of TCR beta chains was found in a later genetic analysis and replicated in an independent cohort. A total of 150 or so TCR beta chains were listed by the study as associated with cytomegalovirus. The cohort was sequenced for TCR beta chains only, and without alpha or paired-chain data the features that could be detected were limited. In a later analysis, several top co-occurrence clusters were reported to appear linked to parvovirus B19, influenza, CMV and Epstein-Barr virus. The classifier was reported to diagnose cytomegalovirus status with high specificity and sensitivity in both the original and validation cohorts. The presence/absence analyses assumed that sequencing depth was roughly uniform across donors, and that assumption may not be true. Compared with the roughly 670-donor mean, donors in an Asian-associated ancestry cluster had fewer N-insertions in productive TCRs, according to a later genetic analysis. At a false discovery rate of 0.05, a later analysis linked some 17,000 TCR beta sequences to specific HLA alleles. A cluster of highly shared sequence variants was judged likely to represent a technical artifact of the sequencing pipeline. In a later analysis, HLA-associated TCR beta chains were found to be more clonally expanded and to have lower generation probabilities than equally common non-associated chains. Because counts were too low, about 17 rarely observed V segments, including chromosome 9 orphons, were excluded from the earlier analysis of around 640 of the donors. Because some donors lacked HLA typing at each locus, the association tests relied only on the typed subset. In an earlier analysis of fewer than 700 of the donors, most TCR beta V segments appeared in productive rearrangements about 90% or about 30% of the time, broadly matching IMGT annotations. Some IMGT-functional V segments, including TRBV6-2 and TRBV6-3, could not be told apart with the 87-base-pair reads, so those segments were excluded. Correlated functional status among segregating V segments might be attributable to linkage disequilibrium, but an unknown experimental factor could not be ruled out. According to a later analysis, TCR association rates differed among HLA loci, with DRB1 alleles showing the most associated TCRs and HLA-C alleles showing the fewest. A further reported finding was that TCR beta sequences accurately predicted the HLA-A and HLA-B alleles for most subjects in the first cohort. A few of the identified cytomegalovirus-associated TCR beta chains were confirmed in vitro to be specific for cytomegalovirus antigens. The only immune exposure information available for the cohort was CMV serostatus. It was suggested by the authors that the approach could potentially be generalized to other disease states and immunological phenotypes. Assigning TCR associations to individual alleles was difficult when HLA alleles, especially DR and DQ, strongly co-occurred. Most CMV-associated TCR beta chains appeared to be HLA-restricted in a later analysis, and the HLA associations seemed to be driven largely by CMV exposure.

The TCR sequence derives from a man in his 60s in good health and CMV-seronegative. The chain is made from TRBV23-1 and TRBJ2-1; the D region possibly corresponds to TRBD2 (5 bases align). TRBV23-1 belongs to the ORF category, with a function that is uncertain. Sequencing was performed on PBMCs. The DNA sequence is as follows: TGCGCCACCCGGACTTTCAACAATGAGCAGTTCTTC. The translation is CATRTFNNEQFF.